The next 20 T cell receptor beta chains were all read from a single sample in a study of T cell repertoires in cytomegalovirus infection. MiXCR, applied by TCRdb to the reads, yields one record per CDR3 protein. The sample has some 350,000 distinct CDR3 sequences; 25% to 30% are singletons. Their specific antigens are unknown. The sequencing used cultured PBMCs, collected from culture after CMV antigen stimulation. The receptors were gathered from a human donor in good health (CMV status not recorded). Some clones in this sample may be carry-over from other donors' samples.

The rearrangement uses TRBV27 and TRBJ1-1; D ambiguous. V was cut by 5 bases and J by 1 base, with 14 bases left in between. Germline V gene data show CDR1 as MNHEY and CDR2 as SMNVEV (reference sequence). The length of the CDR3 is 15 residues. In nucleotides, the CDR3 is TGTGCCAGCAGTCTTCGCCGGACGGGGAACACTGAAGCTTTCTTT. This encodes CASSLRRTGNTEAFF.

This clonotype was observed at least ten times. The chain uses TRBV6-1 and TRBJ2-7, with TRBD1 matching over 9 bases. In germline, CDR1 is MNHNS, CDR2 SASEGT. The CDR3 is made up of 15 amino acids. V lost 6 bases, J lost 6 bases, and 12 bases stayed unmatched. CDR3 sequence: CASRETRTGAIEQYF. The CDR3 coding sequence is TGTGCCAGCAGGGAAACGAGGACAGGGGCAATCGAGCAGTACTTC.

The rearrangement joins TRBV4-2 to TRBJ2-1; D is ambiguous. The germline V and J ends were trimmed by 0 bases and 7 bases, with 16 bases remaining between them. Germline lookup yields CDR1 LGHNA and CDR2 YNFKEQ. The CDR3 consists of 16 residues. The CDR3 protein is CASSQDPSGHSNEQFF. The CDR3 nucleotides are TGTGCCAGCAGCCAAGATCCCTCCGGGCATAGTAATGAGCAGTTCTTC.

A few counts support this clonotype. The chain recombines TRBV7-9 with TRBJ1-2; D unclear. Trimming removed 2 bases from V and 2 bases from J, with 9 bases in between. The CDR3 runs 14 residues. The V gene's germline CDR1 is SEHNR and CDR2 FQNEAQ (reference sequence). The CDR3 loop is CASSLSAGNYGYTF. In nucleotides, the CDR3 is TGTGCCAGCAGCTTATCGGCCGGCAACTATGGCTACACCTTC.

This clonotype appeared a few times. CDR3 nucleotides: TGTGCCAGTAGTACCCCTTCAGGGGGCAATCAGCCCCAGCATTTT. Amino acids: CASSTPSGGNQPQHF. This chain joins TRBV19 and TRBJ1-5; D perhaps matches TRBD1 (6 bases). V was trimmed by 4 bases and J by 2 bases, leaving 12 bases between them. This CDR3 region has 15 residues. The germline V gene encodes CDR1 LNHDA and CDR2 SQIVND (reference sequence).

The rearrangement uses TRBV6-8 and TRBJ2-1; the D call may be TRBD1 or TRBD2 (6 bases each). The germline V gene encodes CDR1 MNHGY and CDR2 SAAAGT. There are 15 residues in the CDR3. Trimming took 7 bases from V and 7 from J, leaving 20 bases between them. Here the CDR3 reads CASTPLRGAGNEQFF. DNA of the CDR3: TGTGCCAGCACCCCTCTGAGGGGGGCAGGAAATGAGCAGTTCTTC.

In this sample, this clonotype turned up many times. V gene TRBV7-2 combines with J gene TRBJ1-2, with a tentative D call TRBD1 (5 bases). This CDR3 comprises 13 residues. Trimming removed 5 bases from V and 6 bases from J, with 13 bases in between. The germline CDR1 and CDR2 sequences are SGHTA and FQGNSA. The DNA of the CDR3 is TGTGCCAGCAGCCCAGGGATAGAAGATGGCTACACCTTC. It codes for CASSPGIEDGYTF.

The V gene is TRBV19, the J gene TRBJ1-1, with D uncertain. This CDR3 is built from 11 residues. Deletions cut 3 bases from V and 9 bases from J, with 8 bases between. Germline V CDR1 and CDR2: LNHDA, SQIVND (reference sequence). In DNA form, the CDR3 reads TGTGCCAGTAGTATTGGAGAGAAAGCTTTCTTT. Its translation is CASSIGEKAFF.

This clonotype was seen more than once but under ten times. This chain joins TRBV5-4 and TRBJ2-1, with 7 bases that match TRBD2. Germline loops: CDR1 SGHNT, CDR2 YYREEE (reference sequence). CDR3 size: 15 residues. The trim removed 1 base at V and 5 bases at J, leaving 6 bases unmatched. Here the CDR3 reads CASSLRRERDNEQFF. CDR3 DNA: TGTGCCAGCAGCTTGAGGCGGGAGCGCGACAATGAGCAGTTCTTC.

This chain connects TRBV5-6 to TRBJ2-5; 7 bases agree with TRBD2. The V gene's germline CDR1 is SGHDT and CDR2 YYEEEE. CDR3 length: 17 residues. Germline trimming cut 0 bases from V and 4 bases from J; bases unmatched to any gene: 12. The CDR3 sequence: CASSLEVQGGIRETQYF. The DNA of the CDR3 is TGTGCCAGCAGCTTGGAGGTGCAGGGAGGGATTCGAGAGACCCAGTACTTC.

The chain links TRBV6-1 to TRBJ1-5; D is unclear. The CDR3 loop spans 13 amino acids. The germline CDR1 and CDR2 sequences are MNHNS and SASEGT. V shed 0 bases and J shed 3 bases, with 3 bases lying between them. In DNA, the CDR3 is TGTGCCAGCAGTGAAGCTAACAATCAGCCCCAGCATTTT. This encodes CASSEANNQPQHF.

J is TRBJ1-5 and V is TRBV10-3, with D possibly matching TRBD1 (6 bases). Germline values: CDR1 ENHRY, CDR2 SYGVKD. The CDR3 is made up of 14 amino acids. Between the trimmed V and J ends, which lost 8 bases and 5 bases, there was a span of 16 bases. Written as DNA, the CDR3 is TGTGCCATCGGACTACAGGGAGGCGATCAGCCCCAGCATTTT. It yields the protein CAIGLQGGDQPQHF.

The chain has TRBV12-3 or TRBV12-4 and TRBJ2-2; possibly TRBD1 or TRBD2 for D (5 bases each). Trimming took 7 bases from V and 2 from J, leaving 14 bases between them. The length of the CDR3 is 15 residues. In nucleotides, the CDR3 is TGTGCCAGCACTCCGGGGCAGGGCAACACCGGGGAGCTGTTTTTT. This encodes CASTPGQGNTGELFF.

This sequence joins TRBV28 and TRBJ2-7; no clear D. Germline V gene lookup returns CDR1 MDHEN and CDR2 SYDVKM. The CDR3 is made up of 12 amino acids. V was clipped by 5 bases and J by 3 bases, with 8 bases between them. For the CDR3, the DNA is TGTGCCAGCAGTGCCGCATACTACGAGCAGTACTTC. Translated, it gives CASSAAYYEQYF.

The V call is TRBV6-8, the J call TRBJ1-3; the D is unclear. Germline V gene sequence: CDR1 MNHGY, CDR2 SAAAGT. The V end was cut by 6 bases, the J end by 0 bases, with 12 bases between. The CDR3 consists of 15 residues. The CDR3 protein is CASRPSWSSGNTIYF. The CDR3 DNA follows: TGTGCCAGCAGACCCTCATGGAGCTCTGGAAACACCATATATTTT.

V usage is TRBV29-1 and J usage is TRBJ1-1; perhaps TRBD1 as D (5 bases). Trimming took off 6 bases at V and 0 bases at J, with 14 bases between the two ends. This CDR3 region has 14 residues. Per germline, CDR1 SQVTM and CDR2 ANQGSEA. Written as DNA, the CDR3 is TGCAGCGTGGAGGGGTCCAGAATGAACACTGAAGCTTTCTTT. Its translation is CSVEGSRMNTEAFF. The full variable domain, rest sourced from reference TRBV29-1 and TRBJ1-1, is SAVISQKPSRDICQRGTSLTIQCQVDSQVTMMFWYRQQPGQSLTLIATANQGSEATYESGFVIDKFPISRPNLTFSTLTVSNMSPEDSSIYLCSVEGSRMNTEAFFGQGTRLTVV.

The CDR3 DNA reads TGTGCCAGCAGGCGACTAGCGGGGGGCGAGACCCAGTACTTC. Its translation is CASRRLAGGETQYF. The chain combines TRBV2 with TRBJ2-5, with 13 bases that match TRBD2. The length of the CDR3 is 14 residues. CDR1 and CDR2 from the germline V gene are SNHLY and FYNNEI. Trimming removed 6 bases from V and 5 bases from J; junction bases left unmatched: 3.

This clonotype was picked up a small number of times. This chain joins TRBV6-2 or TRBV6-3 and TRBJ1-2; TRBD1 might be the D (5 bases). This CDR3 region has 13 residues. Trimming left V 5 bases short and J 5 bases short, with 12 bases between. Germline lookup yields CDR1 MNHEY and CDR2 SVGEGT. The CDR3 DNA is TGTGCCAGCAGTAGAGTTACAGGTTATGGCTACACCTTC. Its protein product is CASSRVTGYGYTF.

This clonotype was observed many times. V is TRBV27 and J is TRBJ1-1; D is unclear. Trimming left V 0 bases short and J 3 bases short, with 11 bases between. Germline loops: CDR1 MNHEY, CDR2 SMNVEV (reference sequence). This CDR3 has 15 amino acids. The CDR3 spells CASSLSASGDTEAFF. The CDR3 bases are TGTGCCAGCAGTTTATCGGCATCCGGGGACACTGAAGCTTTCTTT.

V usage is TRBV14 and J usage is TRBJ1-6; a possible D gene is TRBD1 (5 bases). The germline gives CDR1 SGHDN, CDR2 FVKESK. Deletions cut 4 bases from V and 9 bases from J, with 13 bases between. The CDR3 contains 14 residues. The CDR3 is CASSPLDIFSPLHF. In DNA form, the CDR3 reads TGTGCCAGCAGCCCGTTGGACATATTTTCACCCCTCCACTTT.